Below, 27 T cell receptor beta chains from the same sample are listed, as sequenced in a study of T-cell memory formation after mild COVID-19 (dated by TCRdb to the early 2020s). The library was made by 5' RACE. The reads were generated on an Illumina NovaSeq 6000. The public reads were reprocessed in TCRdb via fastp at Q25 and MiXCR, keeping in-frame beta chains. Identical CDR3 protein sequences are pooled into one entry, listed with their most common genes and DNA. The sample profile shows 470,000 or so distinct CDR3 sequences; about 20% of them were found once. In total, the top ten clones hold around 8% of the sample. Sequences were obtained from PBMCs or a T cell subset sorted from them (not recorded which). These receptors were obtained from an adult woman who had mild COVID-19 (a few samples of this study predate the infection). The sample titles of this study are shuffled in the database, so cell type and time point are left out; the donor was told from shared clones.

This clonotype was observed a handful of times. The rearrangement uses TRBV4-3 and TRBJ2-7; D is uncertain. The V gene's germline CDR1 is LGHNA and CDR2 YSLEER. The CDR3 sequence is 14 residues long. V was clipped by 0 bases and J by 3 bases, with 9 bases between them. CDR3 nucleotide sequence: TGCGCCAGCAGCCAAGATGTGGTAGACTACGAGCAGTACTTC. This translates into CASSQDVVDYEQYF.

The J gene is TRBJ2-7, the V gene TRBV7-9; the D is unclear. CDR3 length: 11 residues. Between the trimmed V and J ends, which lost 5 bases and 7 bases, there was a span of 9 bases. Germline V gene data show CDR1 as SEHNR and CDR2 as FQNEAQ (reference sequence). This CDR3 is CASSGQIEQYF. The CDR3 DNA reads as TGTGCCAGCAGCGGTCAGATAGAGCAGTACTTC.

The chain employs TRBV15 and TRBJ1-1; D might be TRBD1 (6 bases). This CDR3 spans 18 amino acids. V gave up 1 base and J gave up 5 bases, with 23 bases separating them. Per germline, CDR1 LNHNV and CDR2 YYDKDF (reference sequence). The CDR3 loop is CATSRAMGHGGWRTEAFF. DNA of the CDR3: TGTGCCACCAGCAGAGCCATGGGGCATGGGGGCTGGAGAACTGAAGCTTTCTTT.

As concerns this clonotype: Compared with germline, one end of the junction differs, possibly owing to a read error. The chain recombines TRBV12-3 or TRBV12-4 with TRBJ2-3, with 11 nucleotides matching TRBD2. CDR3 length: 15 residues. CDR3 in DNA: TGTGCCACCAGTTTGGGACTAGCGGAAAAAGATACGCAGTATTTT. Amino acids: CATSLGLAEKDTQYF.

The chain carries TRBV6-6 and TRBJ1-5; D is possibly TRBD1 (5 bases). This CDR3 comprises 15 residues. In germline, CDR1 is MNHNY, CDR2 SVGAGI (reference sequence). V was shortened by 0 bases and J by 4 bases, with 10 bases between the two germline ends. CDR3 region: CASSYSGDGNQPQHF. For the CDR3, the DNA is TGTGCCAGCAGTTACTCGGGGGACGGGAATCAGCCCCAGCATTTT.

The sample holds a few counts of this clonotype. This chain links TRBV3-1 with TRBJ1-2, with TRBD1 identical over 7 bases. The CDR3 is 14 amino acids. The V and J ends lost 1 base and 6 bases, in that order; junction bases with no gene match: 5. Germline V gene sequence: CDR1 LGHDT, CDR2 YNNKEL (reference sequence). The DNA for the CDR3 is TGTGCCAGCAGCCAAGCGACAGGGACCGATGGCTACACCTTC. It yields the protein CASSQATGTDGYTF. The variable domain in full, with the rest retrieved from reference TRBV3-1 and TRBJ1-2, is DTAVSQTPKYLVTQMGNDKSIKCEQNLGHDTMYWYKQDSKKFLKIMFSYNNKELIINETVPNRFSPKSPDKAHLNLHINSLELGDSAVYFCASSQATGTDGYTFGSGTRLTVV.

This clonotype was detected only a few times. The rearrangement uses TRBV4-2 and TRBJ1-5; D uncertain. In germline, CDR1 is LGHNA, CDR2 YNFKEQ. V was cut by 0 bases and J by 9 bases, with 6 bases left in between. The CDR3 length is 12 residues. The DNA of the CDR3 is TGTGCCAGCAGCCAAGATAAGGGGCCCCAGCATTTT. Its translation: CASSQDKGPQHF.

This clonotype was counted a few times. J is TRBJ2-4 and V is TRBV10-3; TRBD2 is a possible D gene (6 bases). The CDR3 runs to 11 residues. Trimming pared 6 bases from V and 8 bases from J, leaving 8 bases between. Looked up from germline, CDR1 is ENHRY and CDR2 is SYGVKD. CDR3 DNA: TGTGCCATCAGGGGCGGGGACATTCAGTACTTC. It yields the protein CAIRGGDIQYF.

This clonotype was recorded a few times. The chain recombines TRBV12-3 or TRBV12-4 with TRBJ2-4; the D gene could be TRBD1 or TRBD2 (5 bases each). V gave up 5 bases and J gave up 5 bases, with 13 bases separating them. This CDR3 is 14 amino acids long. The CDR3 coding sequence is TGTGCCAGCAGTCCGGGACGGCGAGAAAACATTCAGTACTTC. It encodes CASSPGRRENIQYF.

Many counts were recorded for this clonotype. The chain employs TRBV2 and TRBJ2-1; D is perhaps TRBD2 (5 bases). Germline values: CDR1 SNHLY, CDR2 FYNNEI. There are 12 residues in the CDR3. V was clipped by 7 bases and J by 12 bases, with 16 bases between them. The CDR3 DNA reads as TGTGCCAGCACCCGAGGGAGCACGTCGCAGTTCTTC. This gives the protein CASTRGSTSQFF. The whole variable domain, filled in from reference TRBV2 and TRBJ2-1, reads EPEVTQTPSHQVTQMGQEVILRCVPISNHLYFYWYRQILGQKVEFLVSFYNNEISEKSEIFDDQFSVERPDGSNFTLKIRSTKLEDSAMYFCASTRGSTSQFFGPGTRLTVL.

The DNA for the CDR3 is TGTGCCACCAGCAGTTCGGGCTACACCTTC. Translating gives CATSSSGYTF. This chain connects TRBV15 to TRBJ1-2; D is ambiguous. V was shortened by 3 bases and J by 8 bases, with 4 bases between the two germline ends. The CDR3 consists of 10 residues. Germline CDR1 and CDR2: LNHNV and YYDKDF (reference sequence). Full variable domain (rest looked up from reference TRBV15 and TRBJ1-2): DAMVIQNPRYQVTQFGKPVTLSCSQTLNHNVMYWYQQKSSQAPKLLFHYYDKDFNNEADTPDNFQSRRPNTSFCFLDIRSPGLGDTAMYLCATSSSGYTFGSGTRLTVV.

This clonotype was seen many times. CDR3 coding DNA: TGTGCCAGCAGCCCGGGACAGTCCCTCTACGAGCAGTACTTC. This gives the protein CASSPGQSLYEQYF. J is TRBJ2-7 and V is TRBV9; TRBD1 matches at 7 bases. Germline lookup yields CDR1 SGDLS and CDR2 YYNGEE. V gave up 4 bases and J gave up 3 bases; unmatched junction bases: 7. This CDR3 contains 14 residues.

This clonotype has more than one count but fewer than ten. The rearrangement links TRBV3-1 to TRBJ1-1, with TRBD1 as a possible D gene (5 bases). V lost 1 base to trimming and J lost 3 bases, with 9 bases between them. The CDR3 is made up of 14 amino acids. Germline V gene lookup returns CDR1 LGHDT and CDR2 YNNKEL (reference sequence). CDR3 loop: CASSQGRGDTEAFF. CDR3 nucleotides: TGTGCCAGCAGCCAAGGAAGGGGAGACACTGAAGCTTTCTTT.

V is TRBV11-3 and J is TRBJ2-7, with 9 bases matching TRBD1. With 1 base clipped from V and 3 bases from J, the junction kept 7 bases outside the gene matches. Germline V CDR1 and CDR2: SGHNT, YENEEA. This CDR3 spans 16 amino acids. This CDR3 is CASSLVGTGGIYEQYF. For the CDR3, the DNA is TGTGCCAGCAGCTTAGTGGGTACAGGGGGCATCTACGAGCAGTACTTC.

The CDR3 here is CASSPRPGLAGASDTQYF. For the CDR3, the DNA is TGTGCCAGCAGCCCCCGCCCCGGACTAGCGGGAGCTTCAGATACGCAGTATTTT. The V gene is TRBV4-2, the J gene TRBJ2-3; 13 nucleotides align to TRBD2. Germline V gives CDR1 LGHNA, CDR2 YNFKEQ. CDR3 length equals 18 residues. After removal of 4 bases from V and 4 bases from J, the junction contained 11 bases not matched to a gene.

The V call is TRBV4-3, the J call TRBJ2-1, with TRBD2 matching over 7 bases. The junction had 4 bases not matched to a gene; V was cut back by 0 bases and J by 2 bases. The CDR3 totals 16 residues. From germline, CDR1 is LGHNA and CDR2 YSLEER. In DNA, the CDR3 is TGCGCCAGCAGCCAAGATAATAGCGGGCCCTACAATGAGCAGTTCTTC. Translating gives CASSQDNSGPYNEQFF.

This clonotype has just a few counts. This rearrangement joins TRBV5-1 to TRBJ1-5; D remains unclear. The CDR3 is 20 residues long. Germline-derived CDR1 and CDR2 are SGHRS and YFSETQ. The V gene lost 3 bases and the J gene lost 1 base, with 26 bases spanning the gap. In DNA, the CDR3 is TGCGCCAGCAGCTCACAGACGTTATATCAGAGGTATTTGAGCAATCAGCCCCAGCATTTT. It specifies CASSSQTLYQRYLSNQPQHF. The full variable domain, rest sourced from reference TRBV5-1 and TRBJ1-5, is KAGVTQTPRYLIKTRGQQVTLSCSPISGHRSVSWYQQTPGQGLQFLFEYFSETQRNKGNFPGRFSGRQFSNSRSEMNVSTLELGDSALYLCASSSQTLYQRYLSNQPQHFGDGTRLSIL.

A few counts support this clonotype. The V call is TRBV6-1, the J call TRBJ1-2; 7 nucleotides line up with TRBD1. CDR3 length: 14 residues. The junction had 6 bases not matched to a gene; V was cut back by 5 bases and J by 3 bases. Per the germline V gene, CDR1 is MNHNS and CDR2 is SASEGT. The CDR3 DNA reads TGTGCCAGCAGTCACAGGGGTTTCTACTATGGCTACACCTTC. Translated: CASSHRGFYYGYTF.

V and J are TRBV3-1 and TRBJ1-2, with no clear D. CDR1 LGHDT and CDR2 YNNKEL come from the germline V gene (reference sequence). Trimming shortened V by 6 bases and J by 8 bases, and 16 bases separated the two germline ends. The CDR3 totals 13 residues. The CDR3, as DNA: TGTGCCAGCAGTCTGGACGCGGCGAAAGGCTACACCTTC. It is translated as CASSLDAAKGYTF.

In this sample, this clonotype turned up a few times. The chain combines TRBV7-2 with TRBJ1-5; D is ambiguous. The CDR3 consists of 13 residues. Germline values: CDR1 SGHTA, CDR2 FQGNSA. V was clipped by 2 bases and J by 5 bases, with 7 bases between them. The CDR3 DNA reads as TGTGCCAGCAGCTTACAGCCAGATCAGCCCCAGCATTTT. This gives the protein CASSLQPDQPQHF.

Only a few counts were recorded for this clonotype. The chain recombines TRBV6-2 or TRBV6-3 with TRBJ2-7; tentatively, D is TRBD2 (6 bases). This CDR3 is 14 amino acids long. Germline assignment: CDR1 MNHEY and CDR2 SVGEGT. V lost 7 bases and J lost 4, with 17 bases in between. CDR3 region: CASIPGTRIYEQYF. CDR3 DNA sequence: TGTGCCAGCATTCCCGGGACTCGGATTTACGAGCAGTACTTC.

This clonotype has just a few counts. The chain is built from TRBV7-9 and TRBJ2-1; no reliable D call. Trimming took off 5 bases at V and 9 bases at J, with 11 bases between the two ends. Germline CDR1 and CDR2: SEHNR and FQNEAQ (reference sequence). This CDR3 region has 12 residues. As DNA, the CDR3 is TGTGCCAGCAGCAACAGCCTGGGTGAGCAGTTCTTC. Its translation is CASSNSLGEQFF.

This clonotype has more than one count but fewer than ten. Here the CDR3 DNA reads TGCAGCGTTGAAAACCTCGGTTCAAGCTCCTACAATGAGCAGTTCTTC. Its translation: CSVENLGSSSYNEQFF. The chain couples TRBV29-1 to TRBJ2-1, with D unresolved. This CDR3 spans 16 amino acids. CDR1 SQVTM and CDR2 ANQGSEA come from the germline V gene. Trimming removed 2 bases from V and 0 bases from J, with 14 bases in between.

This clonotype came up a few times. The J gene is TRBJ1-1, the V gene TRBV27; perhaps TRBD1 as D (5 bases). Trimming took off 5 bases at V and 10 bases at J, with 17 bases between the two ends. The germline V gene encodes CDR1 MNHEY and CDR2 SMNVEV (reference sequence). The CDR3 sequence is 13 residues long. The CDR3 region has the DNA TGTGCCAGCAGTCTCAGGGATGGACGGCGAGCTTTCTTT. This encodes CASSLRDGRRAFF.

This clonotype was detected a few times. The chain joins TRBV20-1 to TRBJ2-5; no reliable D call. CDR1 DFQATT and CDR2 SNEGSKA come from the germline V gene (reference sequence). The CDR3 extends over 14 amino acids. Trimming cost V 0 bases and J 3 bases, with 11 bases left between them. CDR3 sequence: CSARDPGRKETQYF. In DNA form, the CDR3 reads TGCAGTGCTAGAGATCCGGGCCGAAAAGAGACCCAGTACTTC.

The rearrangement links TRBV10-3 to TRBJ1-1; possible D gene TRBD1, 5 bases. The CDR3 is made up of 15 amino acids. The V and J ends lost 0 bases and 1 base respectively, with 9 bases between them. Germline V gives CDR1 ENHRY, CDR2 SYGVKD. The CDR3 DNA sequence: TGTGCCATCAGTGAGTCACCAGGGAGGAACACTGAAGCTTTCTTT. The encoded protein is CAISESPGRNTEAFF.

The sample holds a few counts of this clonotype. The V and J genes are TRBV12-3 or TRBV12-4 and TRBJ2-5; TRBD2 matches 11 bases. CDR3 length equals 16 residues. Trimming cost V 5 bases and J 0 bases; bases outside gene matches: 5. CDR3 in DNA: TGTGCCAGCAGTCGAGGGACTAGCGGAAACCAAGAGACCCAGTACTTC. It yields the protein CASSRGTSGNQETQYF.